A single sample gave rise to the 18 T cell receptor beta chains below, sequenced in a study of blood T cell repertoires in COVID-19. The assay was immunoSEQ multiplex PCR, and TCRdb's table has in-frame clones only and misses some. The sample records about 160,000 clones, around 84% being singletons. The source material was PBMCs or T cells enriched from blood (not recorded which). Receptor source: a middle-aged man who had recovered from COVID-19.

The gene calls are TRBV11-2 and TRBJ1-5, with D uncertain. Trimming took 2 bases from V and 1 from J, leaving 12 bases between them. Germline values: CDR1 SGHAT, CDR2 FQNNGV. This CDR3 comprises 16 residues. Written as DNA, the CDR3 is TGTGCCAGCAGCTTATTTGGAGGGAGCAGCAATCAGCCCCAGCATTTT. It codes for CASSLFGGSSNQPQHF.

The chain carries TRBV5-1 and TRBJ2-3; D is ambiguous. V gave up 0 bases and J gave up 2 bases, with 13 bases separating them. There are 16 residues in the CDR3. Germline V gene data show CDR1 as SGHRS and CDR2 as YFSETQ. For the CDR3, the DNA is TGCGCCAGCAGCTTGGTCGTGGCGGCTCTCACAGATACGCAGTATTTT. Its translation is CASSLVVAALTDTQYF.

The rearrangement joins TRBV5-8 to TRBJ2-6; a possible D gene is TRBD1 (6 bases). Germline V lookup: CDR1 SGHTS, CDR2 YDEGEE. This CDR3 spans 16 amino acids. Trimming removed 0 bases at V and 5 bases at J, with 12 bases between. DNA of the CDR3: TGTGCCAGCAGCTTGGGGCTGGGGGCGAGGGCCAACGTCCTGACTTTC. Translated: CASSLGLGARANVLTF.

The V and J genes are TRBV30 and TRBJ2-7, with a tentative D call TRBD1 (6 bases). This CDR3 comprises 15 residues. V shed 5 bases and J shed 0 bases, with 17 bases lying between them. CDR1 is GTSNPN and CDR2 is SVGIG in the germline V gene (reference sequence). CDR3: CAWGFLRGFSYEQYF. CDR3 coding DNA: TGTGCCTGGGGTTTTTTGAGGGGGTTCTCCTACGAGCAGTACTTC.

This clone was seen repeatedly, ten times or more. V is TRBV4-1 and J is TRBJ2-7; 10 bases match TRBD1. The CDR3 has 15 amino acids. With 4 bases clipped from V and 2 bases from J, the junction kept 5 bases outside the gene matches. Looked up from germline, CDR1 is MGHRA and CDR2 is YSYEKL. CDR3 amino acids: CASSLSGTGAYEQYF. CDR3 nucleotides: TGCGCCAGCAGCCTTTCCGGGACAGGGGCCTACGAGCAGTACTTC.

This clone was seen once. This chain connects TRBV12-3 or TRBV12-4 to TRBJ1-6, with TRBD1 matching 8 bases. The CDR3 loop spans 13 amino acids. The V gene end was trimmed by 3 bases and the J gene end by 8 bases; junction bases not matched to a gene: 0. The CDR3 spells CASSLTGDSPLHF. The CDR3, as DNA: TGTGCCAGCAGTTTGACAGGGGATTCACCCCTCCACTTT.

The V gene is TRBV7-8, the J gene TRBJ1-6; D gene unclear. V shed 1 base and J shed 0 bases, with 7 bases lying between them. The length of the CDR3 is 16 residues. Germline V gene sequence: CDR1 SGHVS, CDR2 FQNEAQ. CDR3 residues: CASSLDGSSYNSPLHF. CDR3 bases: TGTGCCAGCAGCTTAGACGGGAGCTCCTATAATTCACCCCTCCACTTT.

The chain is built from TRBV18 and TRBJ1-1, with a weak D call TRBD1 (6 bases). CDR3 length equals 14 residues. V shed 3 bases and J shed 1 base, with 9 bases lying between them. The germline V gene encodes CDR1 KGHSH and CDR2 LQKENI. The CDR3 sequence: CASSPTTGNTEAFF. The DNA for the CDR3 is TGTGCCAGCTCACCGACGACAGGGAACACTGAAGCTTTCTTT.

The chain carries TRBV30 and TRBJ1-2; no clear D gene. The CDR3 covers 14 residues. Trimming removed 2 bases at V and 7 bases at J, with 17 bases between. CDR1 is GTSNPN, CDR2 SVGIG, per germline (reference sequence). The CDR3 is CAWSPRTLASGYTF. The CDR3 DNA sequence: TGTGCCTGGAGTCCTCGGACTCTTGCGAGTGGCTACACCTTC.

This chain connects TRBV5-6 to TRBJ1-3; D uncertain. Trimming stripped 3 bases from V and 0 bases from J, with 7 bases between. The germline V gene has CDR1 SGHDT and CDR2 YYEEEE. The CDR3 spans 14 residues. This chain's CDR3 is CASSSRNSGNTIYF. CDR3 DNA: TGTGCCAGCAGCTCCAGAAACTCTGGAAACACCATATATTTT.

The chain has TRBV6-5 and TRBJ1-1; 7 bases are a match to TRBD1. CDR1 and CDR2 from the germline V gene are MNHEY and SVGAGI. The ends lost 6 bases at V and 5 bases at J; junction bases unmatched: 9. The CDR3 loop spans 14 amino acids. CDR3: CASSALTGRTEAFF. CDR3 nucleotides: TGTGCCAGCAGCGCGTTGACAGGGAGAACTGAAGCTTTCTTT.

The gene calls are TRBV5-4 and TRBJ2-3, with a tentative D call TRBD2 (7 bases). The V gene lost 6 bases and the J gene lost 5 bases, with 22 bases spanning the gap. The CDR3 spans 16 residues. CDR1 SGHNT and CDR2 YYREEE come from the germline V gene (reference sequence). CDR3 DNA: TGTGCCAGCACCCCCCTGCTCGGGGGGCCGATAGATACGCAGTATTTT. This gives the protein CASTPLLGGPIDTQYF.

This chain joins TRBV15 and TRBJ2-7; 7 nucleotides line up with TRBD1. V shed 0 bases and J 4 bases; nucleotides not matched to a gene: 6. Germline V CDR1 and CDR2: LNHNV, YYDKDF (reference sequence). The CDR3 contains 15 residues. CDR3 region: CATSRDLETGYEQYF. In DNA form, the CDR3 reads TGTGCCACCAGCAGAGATCTGGAGACAGGGTACGAGCAGTACTTC.

This chain joins TRBV4-2 and TRBJ1-2; 7 positions match TRBD1. This CDR3 comprises 14 residues. Germline CDR1 reads LGHNA; CDR2 reads YNFKEQ. Unmatched junction bases numbered 6, after V lost 1 base and J lost 7 bases. As DNA, the CDR3 is TGTGCCAGCAGCCAAGGTACAGGGGCGGGTGGCTACACCTTC. The encoded protein is CASSQGTGAGGYTF.

The chain carries TRBV30 and TRBJ2-4; no clear D gene. V lost 1 base and J 0 bases, leaving 13 bases between the germline ends. The CDR3 totals 16 residues. Looked up from germline, CDR1 is GTSNPN and CDR2 is SVGIG (reference sequence). The CDR3 DNA reads as TGTGCCTGGAGTGAGTATAGAAGTCTAGCCAAAAACATTCAGTACTTC. Translated: CAWSEYRSLAKNIQYF. Filled out from reference TRBV30 and TRBJ2-4, the complete variable domain reads SQTIHQWPATLVQPVGSPLSLECTVEGTSNPNLYWYRQAAGRGLQLLFYSVGIGQISSEVPQNLSASRPQDRQFILSSKKLLLSDSGFYLCAWSEYRSLAKNIQYFGAGTRLSVL.

The chain carries TRBV27 and TRBJ2-5, with TRBD2 matching over 11 bases. The CDR3 extends over 15 amino acids. V trimming: 4 bases; J trimming: 3 bases; junction bases outside the gene matches: 4. Germline lookup yields CDR1 MNHEY and CDR2 SMNVEV (reference sequence). The CDR3 protein is CASSSLAGGEETQYF. The CDR3 DNA sequence: TGTGCCAGCAGTTCCCTAGCGGGGGGCGAAGAGACCCAGTACTTC.

V usage is TRBV6-6 and J usage is TRBJ2-2; TRBD2 aligns across 11 bases. Trimming took 5 bases from V and 5 from J; bases not matched to a gene: 4. Germline V lookup: CDR1 MNHNY, CDR2 SVGAGI (reference sequence). The CDR3 totals 15 residues. This CDR3 is CASSNSGGGTGELFF. CDR3 in DNA: TGTGCCAGCAGTAATAGCGGGGGGGGAACCGGGGAGCTGTTTTTT.

The chain combines TRBV3-1 (or the pseudogene TRBV3-2) with TRBJ2-7, with 9 bases fitting TRBD1. The germline CDR1 and CDR2 sequences are LGHDT and YNNKEL (reference sequence). The CDR3 spans 14 residues. The junction had 8 bases not matched to a gene; V was cut back by 5 bases and J by 6 bases. The CDR3 DNA sequence: TGTGCCAGCAGCTACCGGGACAGGGAAGGCGAGCAGTACTTC. Protein sequence: CASSYRDREGEQYF.